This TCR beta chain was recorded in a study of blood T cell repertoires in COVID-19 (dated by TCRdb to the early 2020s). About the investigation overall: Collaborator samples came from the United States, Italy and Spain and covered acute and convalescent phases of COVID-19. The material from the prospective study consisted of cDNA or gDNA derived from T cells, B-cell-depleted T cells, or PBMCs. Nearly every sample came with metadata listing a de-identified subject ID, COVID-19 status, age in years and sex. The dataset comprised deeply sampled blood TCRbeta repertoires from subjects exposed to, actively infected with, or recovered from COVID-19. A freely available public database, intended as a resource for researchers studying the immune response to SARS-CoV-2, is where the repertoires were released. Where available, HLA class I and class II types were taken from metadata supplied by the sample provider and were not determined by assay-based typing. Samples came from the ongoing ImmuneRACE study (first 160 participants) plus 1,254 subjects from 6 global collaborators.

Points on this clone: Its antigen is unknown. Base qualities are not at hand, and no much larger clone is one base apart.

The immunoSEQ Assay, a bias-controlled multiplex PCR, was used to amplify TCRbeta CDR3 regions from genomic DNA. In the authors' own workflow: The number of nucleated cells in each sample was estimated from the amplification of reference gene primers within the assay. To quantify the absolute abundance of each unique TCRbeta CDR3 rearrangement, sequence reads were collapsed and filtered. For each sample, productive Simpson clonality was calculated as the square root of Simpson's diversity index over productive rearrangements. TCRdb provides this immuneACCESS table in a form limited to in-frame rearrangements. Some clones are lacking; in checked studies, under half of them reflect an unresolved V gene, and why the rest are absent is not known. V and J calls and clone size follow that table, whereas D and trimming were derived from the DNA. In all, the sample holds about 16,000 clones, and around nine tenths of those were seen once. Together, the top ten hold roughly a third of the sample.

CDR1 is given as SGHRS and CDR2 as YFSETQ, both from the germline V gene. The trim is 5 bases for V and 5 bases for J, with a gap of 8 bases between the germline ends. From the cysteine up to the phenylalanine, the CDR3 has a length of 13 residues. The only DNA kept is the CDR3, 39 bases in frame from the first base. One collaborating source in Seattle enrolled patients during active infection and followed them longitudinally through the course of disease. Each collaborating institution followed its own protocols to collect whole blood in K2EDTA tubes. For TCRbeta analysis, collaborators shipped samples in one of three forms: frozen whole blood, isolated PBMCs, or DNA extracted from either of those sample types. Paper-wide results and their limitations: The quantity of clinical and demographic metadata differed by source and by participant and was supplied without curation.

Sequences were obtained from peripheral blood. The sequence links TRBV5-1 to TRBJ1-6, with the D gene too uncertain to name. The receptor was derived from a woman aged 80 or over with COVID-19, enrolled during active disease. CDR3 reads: CASRGRDNSPLHF. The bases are TGCGCCAGCAGGGGGAGGGATAATTCACCCCTCCACTTT.